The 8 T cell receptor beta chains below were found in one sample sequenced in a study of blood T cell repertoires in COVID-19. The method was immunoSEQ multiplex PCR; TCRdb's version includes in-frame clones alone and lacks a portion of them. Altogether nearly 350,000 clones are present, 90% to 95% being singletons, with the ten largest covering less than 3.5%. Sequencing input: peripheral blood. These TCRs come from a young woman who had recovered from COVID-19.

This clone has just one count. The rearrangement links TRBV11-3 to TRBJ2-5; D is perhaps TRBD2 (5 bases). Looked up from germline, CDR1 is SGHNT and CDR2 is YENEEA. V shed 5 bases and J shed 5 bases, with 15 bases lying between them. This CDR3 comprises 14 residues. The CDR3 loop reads CASSRAGDTETQYF. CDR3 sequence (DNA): TGTGCCAGCAGCCGGGCGGGCGATACTGAGACCCAGTACTTC. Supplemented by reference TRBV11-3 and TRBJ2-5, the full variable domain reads EAGVVQSPRYKIIEKKQPVAFWCNPISGHNTLYWYLQNLGQGPELLIRYENEEAVDDSQLPKDRFSAERLKGVDSTLKIQPAELGDSAVYLCASSRAGDTETQYFGPGTRLLVL.

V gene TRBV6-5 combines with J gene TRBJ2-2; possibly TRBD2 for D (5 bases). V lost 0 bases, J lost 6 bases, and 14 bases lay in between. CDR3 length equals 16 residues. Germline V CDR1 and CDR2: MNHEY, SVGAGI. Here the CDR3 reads CASSYSRGSKSGELFF. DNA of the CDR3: TGTGCCAGCAGTTACTCGAGAGGGTCGAAGTCCGGGGAGCTGTTTTTT.

The CDR3 sequence is CASSVDRAYGYTF. The CDR3 DNA reads as TGTGCCAGCTCAGTAGACAGGGCCTATGGCTACACCTTC. The genes are TRBV18 and TRBJ1-2; 7 bases are a match to TRBD1. This CDR3 comprises 13 residues. Germline V gene lookup returns CDR1 KGHSH and CDR2 LQKENI. The junction had 4 bases not matched to a gene; V was cut back by 5 bases and J by 4 bases.

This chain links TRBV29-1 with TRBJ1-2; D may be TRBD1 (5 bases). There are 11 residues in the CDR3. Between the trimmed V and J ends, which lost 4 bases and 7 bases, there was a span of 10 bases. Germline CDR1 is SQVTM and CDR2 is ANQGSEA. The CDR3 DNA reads TGCAGCGTTGTTGCGGGGCCTGGCTACACCTTC. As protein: CSVVAGPGYTF.

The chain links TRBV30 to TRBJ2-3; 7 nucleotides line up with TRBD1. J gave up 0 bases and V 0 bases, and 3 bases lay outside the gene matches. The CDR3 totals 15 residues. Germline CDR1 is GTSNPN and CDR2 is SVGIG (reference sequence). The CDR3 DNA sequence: TGTGCCTGGAGTGTCGGGACAGCTAGCACAGATACGCAGTATTTT. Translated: CAWSVGTASTDTQYF.

Written as DNA, the CDR3 is TGTGCCAGCAGTTACGAGCCAGGGTACGAGCAGTACGTC. Residues: CASSYEPGYEQYV. The chain links TRBV6-2 or TRBV6-3 to TRBJ2-7, with D perhaps TRBD1 (5 bases). CDR1 is MNHEY and CDR2 is SVGEGT in the germline V gene. Trimming removed 2 bases from V and 4 bases from J, with 9 bases in between. This CDR3 has 13 residues.

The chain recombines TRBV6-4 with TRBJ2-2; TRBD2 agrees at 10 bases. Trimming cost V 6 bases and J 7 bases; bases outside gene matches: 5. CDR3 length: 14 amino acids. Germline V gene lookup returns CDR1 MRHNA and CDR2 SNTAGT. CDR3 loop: CASSLTSGFGELFF. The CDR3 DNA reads TGTGCCAGCAGCTTGACTAGCGGGTTCGGGGAGCTGTTTTTT.

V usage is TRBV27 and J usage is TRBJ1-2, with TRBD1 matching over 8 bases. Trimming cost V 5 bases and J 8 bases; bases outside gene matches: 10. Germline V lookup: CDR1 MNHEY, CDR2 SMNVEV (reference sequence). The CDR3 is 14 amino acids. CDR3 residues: CASSPTGGGDGYTF. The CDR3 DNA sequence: TGTGCCAGCAGTCCCACAGGGGGAGGTGACGGCTACACCTTC.